These 17 T cell receptor beta chains originate from one sample sequenced in a study of HIV-infected patients and healthy controls. Around 530 ng RNA was reverse transcribed with alpha and beta constant-region primers. Separate chain-specific third strand synthesis with multiplexing indices produced the alpha and beta libraries. TCRdb called the 5' RACE reads again in MiXCR, with one record for every CDR3 protein. There are over 15,000 distinct CDR3 sequences in the sample; around 5.5% occur only once, and 1.9% lies in the top ten. The repertoire came from unfractionated whole blood and reflected all unsorted peripheral T cells. The sequencing input was blood. The receptors were sampled from an adult in good health.

This clonotype is classed as medium-sized. V is TRBV6-2 or TRBV6-3 and J is TRBJ1-5; no reliable D call. The CDR3 totals 15 residues. The germline V gene encodes CDR1 MNHEY and CDR2 SVGEGT. Between the trimmed V and J ends, which lost 2 bases and 11 bases, there was a span of 19 bases. CDR3 nucleotides: TGTGCCAGCAGTTACGCTTCAGTCCAGGATTCGGCCCAGCATTTT. Amino acids: CASSYASVQDSAQHF.

This clonotype was seen at least ten times. The V call is TRBV5-1, the J call TRBJ2-5, with 13 bases aligning to TRBD2. Germline V gives CDR1 SGHRS, CDR2 YFSETQ. This CDR3 spans 18 amino acids. The trim removed 3 bases at V and 1 base at J, leaving 9 bases unmatched. The CDR3 sequence: CASSSALLAGGPQETQYF. CDR3 coding DNA: TGCGCCAGCAGCTCAGCCCTACTAGCGGGGGGGCCCCAAGAGACCCAGTACTTC.

This clonotype was detected ten times or more. This chain links TRBV5-1 with TRBJ2-5; 8 positions match TRBD1. Germline V gene sequence: CDR1 SGHRS, CDR2 YFSETQ. J gave up 5 bases and V 5 bases, and 5 bases lay outside the gene matches. The CDR3 runs 13 residues. CDR3 sequence (DNA): TGCGCCAGCAGGTCCACAGGGGGGGAGACCCAGTACTTC. This gives the protein CASRSTGGETQYF.

Many counts were recorded for this clonotype. V usage is TRBV7-2 and J usage is TRBJ2-3; 11 nucleotides match TRBD2. CDR1 and CDR2 (germline): SGHTA, FQGNSA. The CDR3 has 16 amino acids. V lost 0 bases, J lost 7 bases, and 6 bases stayed unmatched. The CDR3 DNA is TGTGCCAGCAGCTTAGCCCCTAGCGGGGGGACCAATACGCAGTATTTT. It codes for CASSLAPSGGTNTQYF.

This clonotype was seen many times. The chain joins TRBV3-1 to TRBJ1-2; no clear D gene. Between the trimmed V and J ends, which lost 5 bases and 0 bases, there was a span of 16 bases. From germline, CDR1 is LGHDT and CDR2 YNNKEL (reference sequence). The CDR3 loop spans 16 amino acids. CDR3 sequence reads: CASSDKQVLSNYGYTF. CDR3 coding DNA: TGTGCCAGCAGCGATAAGCAGGTCCTATCTAACTATGGCTACACCTTC.

This clonotype is termed medium-sized. The chain carries TRBV7-9 and TRBJ1-1; TRBD1 is a possible D gene (5 bases). This CDR3 has 11 residues. V gave up 1 base and J gave up 11 bases, with 8 bases separating them. Germline values: CDR1 SEHNR, CDR2 FQNEAQ (reference sequence). CDR3 residues: CASSLGGTAFF. The DNA for the CDR3 is TGTGCCAGCAGCTTAGGAGGGACTGCTTTCTTT.

This clonotype showed up many times. The rearrangement uses TRBV28 and TRBJ1-1; possible D gene TRBD1, 5 bases. Trimming removed 10 bases from V and 1 base from J, with 13 bases in between. The CDR3 has 13 amino acids. Germline lookup yields CDR1 MDHEN and CDR2 SYDVKM. The CDR3 region has the DNA TGTGCCATCGACGACAGACGGAACACTGAAGCTTTCTTT. It is translated as CAIDDRRNTEAFF.

This clonotype came up many times. V gene TRBV6-2 or TRBV6-3 combines with J gene TRBJ1-1, with 10 bases fitting TRBD1. The CDR3 is 16 residues long. The ends lost 5 bases at V and 5 bases at J; junction bases unmatched: 11. Germline values: CDR1 MNHEY, CDR2 SVGEGT. This chain's CDR3 is CASSLYPTGGRTEAFF. The DNA of the CDR3 is TGTGCCAGCAGTCTATACCCGACAGGGGGCAGAACTGAAGCTTTCTTT.

This clonotype rates as medium-sized. This rearrangement joins TRBV11-2 to TRBJ2-7, with D perhaps being TRBD1 or TRBD2 (5 bases each). Trimming pared 4 bases from V and 4 bases from J, leaving 26 bases between. Germline V lookup: CDR1 SGHAT, CDR2 FQNNGV. The CDR3 covers 18 residues. In DNA, the CDR3 is TGTGCCAGCAGCTCCCCTAGAATCTCGGGGCGTTACAAGTACGAGCAGTACTTC. Translation gives CASSSPRISGRYKYEQYF. The full variable domain, rest sourced from reference TRBV11-2 and TRBJ2-7, is EAGVAQSPRYKIIEKRQSVAFWCNPISGHATLYWYQQILGQGPKLLIQFQNNGVVDDSQLPKDRFSAERLKGVDSTLKIQPAKLEDSAVYLCASSSPRISGRYKYEQYFGPGTRLTVT.

By sample share, this clonotype is medium-sized. The V and J genes are TRBV6-4 and TRBJ2-2; D is possibly TRBD2 (5 bases). V was clipped by 2 bases and J by 5 bases, with 6 bases between them. The V gene's germline CDR1 is MRHNA and CDR2 SNTAGT. CDR3 length equals 13 residues. CDR3 amino acids: CASSDGETGELFF. CDR3 DNA sequence: TGTGCCAGCAGTGACGGGGAGACCGGGGAGCTGTTTTTT.

This clonotype is classed as medium-sized. This chain links TRBV2 with TRBJ1-2; 7 bases agree with TRBD1. Trimming took 6 bases from V and 4 from J; bases not matched to a gene: 5. This CDR3 has 13 amino acids. Germline CDR1 and CDR2: SNHLY and FYNNEI. CDR3 in DNA: TGTGCCAGCAGGACAGGGTCGGTCTATGGCTACACCTTC. It codes for CASRTGSVYGYTF.

In its sample, this clonotype was seen many times. V is TRBV10-3 and J is TRBJ1-4; D is undetermined. Trimming took off 6 bases at V and 7 bases at J, with 12 bases between the two ends. CDR3 length equals 13 residues. Germline assignment: CDR1 ENHRY and CDR2 SYGVKD. CDR3 sequence (DNA): TGTGCCATCAGCCTAAGCGTCGGTGAAAAACTGTTTTTT. This codes for CAISLSVGEKLFF.

This clonotype was seen a few times. The chain uses TRBV27 and TRBJ1-5, with TRBD1 as a possible D gene (5 bases). The length of the CDR3 is 15 residues. From germline, CDR1 is MNHEY and CDR2 SMNVEV (reference sequence). Trimming pared 5 bases from V and 1 base from J, leaving 12 bases between. The CDR3: CASSPNSGSNQPQHF. The CDR3 DNA sequence: TGTGCCAGCAGTCCAAATTCAGGGAGCAATCAGCCCCAGCATTTT.

This clonotype was detected ten times or more. This chain connects TRBV6-2 or TRBV6-3 to TRBJ2-7; D remains ambiguous. Trimming stripped 2 bases from V and 0 bases from J, with 8 bases between. CDR3 length: 14 residues. Looked up from germline, CDR1 is MNHEY and CDR2 is SVGEGT. CDR3 sequence: CASSYGQLSYEQYF. As DNA, the CDR3 is TGTGCCAGCAGTTACGGGCAGCTCTCCTACGAGCAGTACTTC.

The gene calls are TRBV5-1 and TRBJ1-1, with D unclear. Germline CDR1 SGHRS, CDR2 YFSETQ. The CDR3 runs to 14 residues. Trimming removed 5 bases at V and 4 bases at J, with 15 bases between. This chain's CDR3 is CASRPPDRSTEAFF. Written as DNA, the CDR3 is TGCGCCAGCAGACCACCAGACCGTAGCACTGAAGCTTTCTTT.

Ten or more counts support this clonotype. V is TRBV16 and J is TRBJ1-3; no reliable D call. With 4 bases removed from V and 5 bases from J, the gap between germline ends came to 18 bases. Germline V CDR1 and CDR2: KGHSY, FQNENV. This CDR3 comprises 16 residues. Here the CDR3 reads CASSRGSTAPRNTIYF. The CDR3 DNA sequence: TGTGCCAGCAGCCGGGGTTCGACGGCCCCAAGAAACACCATATATTTT. Full variable domain (rest looked up from reference TRBV16 and TRBJ1-3): GEEVAQTPKHLVRGEGQKAKLYCAPIKGHSYVFWYQQVLKNEFKFLISFQNENVFDETGMPKERFSAKCLPNSPCSLEIQATKLEDSAVYFCASSRGSTAPRNTIYFGEGSWLTVV.

This clonotype was observed many times. CDR3 region: CASSPGHISNQPQHF. The CDR3 nucleotides read TGTGCCAGCAGTCCCGGACATATCAGCAATCAGCCCCAGCATTTT. The chain is built from TRBV6-2 or TRBV6-3 and TRBJ1-5, with D possibly being TRBD1 (5 bases). V gave up 5 bases and J gave up 1 base, with 12 bases separating them. Germline lookup yields CDR1 MNHEY and CDR2 SVGEGT. The CDR3 spans 15 residues.